This is a list of T cell receptor beta chains from one sample in a study of CD4+ T cells in melanoma. Clones were read by immunoSEQ multiplex PCR, and TCRdb kept only the in-frame ones, dropping some. The sample shows several thousand clones, around 62% of them seen only once. What was sequenced was cells from a culture (not recorded whether cultured in vitro). The source of these receptors is a human donor with melanoma. The CDR3 runs from the conserved cysteine through the conserved F or W. The D gene is left open where the match is weak. Clone size is stated in some rows and not others, as once, few, many or a class when expanded.

>-|TRBV19|16|TRBJ1-2|TRBD1
CASSSRSVTGVGGYTF
TGTGCCAGTAGTAGCCGATCCGTGACAGGGGTGGGCGGCTACACCTTC
>once|TRBV5-1|14|TRBJ2-3|-
CASSFREGVDTQYF
TGCGCCAGCAGCTTCAGGGAGGGGGTAGATACGCAGTATTTT
>-|TRBV9|13|TRBJ2-2|-
CASSVGDPGELFF
TGTGCCAGCAGCGTAGGAGACCCCGGGGAGCTGTTTTTT
>-|TRBV27|11|TRBJ2-1|-
CASSTYNEQFF
TGTGCCAGCAGTACCTACAATGAGCAGTTCTTC
>medium-sized|TRBV2|13|TRBJ1-4|-
CASSRGYNEKLFF
TGTGCCAGCAGTAGGGGTTATAATGAAAAACTGTTTTTT
>-|TRBV20-1|11|TRBJ1-2|-
CSARVGGKRYF
TGCAGTGCTAGAGTGGGTGGCAAGCGTTACTTC
>-|TRBV5-4|14|TRBJ2-7|TRBD1
CASTPGQGIGEQYF
TGTGCCAGCACACCGGGACAGGGAATTGGGGAGCAGTACTTC
>-|TRBV19|15|TRBJ1-4|-
CASTPRVSTNEKLFF
TGTGCCAGTACCCCCAGGGTTTCAACTAATGAAAAACTGTTTTTT
>once|TRBV7-2|16|TRBJ1-2|-
CASRAVAAGENYGYTF
TGTGCCAGCAGGGCCGTAGCGGCAGGGGAGAACTATGGCTACACCTTC
>once|TRBV11-2|12|TRBJ2-7|-
CASSPGGYEQYF
TGTGCCAGCAGTCCCGGGGGCTACGAGCAGTACTTC
>-|TRBV7-9|14|TRBJ2-1|-
CASSLYGGGNEQFF
TGTGCCAGCAGCTTATACGGGGGTGGCAATGAGCAGTTCTTC
>-|TRBV10-3|14|TRBJ1-6|-
CAISESRGDSPLHF
TGTGCCATCAGTGAGTCGAGGGGGGATTCACCCCTCCACTTT
>few|TRBV15|15|TRBJ1-2|TRBD1
CATSTGDRGGYGYTF
TGTGCCACCAGCACCGGGGACAGGGGCGGTTATGGCTACACCTTC
>-|TRBV5-1|17|TRBJ1-5|TRBD1
CASSPGQGAWGNQPQHF
TGCGCCAGCAGCCCCGGACAGGGGGCATGGGGCAATCAGCCCCAGCATTTT
>few|TRBV18|18|TRBJ2-6|-
CASSPSAVSFTGANVLTF
TGTGCCAGCTCACCATCCGCAGTCAGCTTTACTGGGGCCAACGTCCTGACTTTC
>-|TRBV27|13|TRBJ1-2|TRBD1
CASSSAGGYGYTF
TGTGCCAGCAGTTCGGCAGGGGGCTATGGCTACACCTTC
>-|TRBV7-3|13|TRBJ2-7|-
CASSTGYRGRQYF
TGTGCCAGCAGCACGGGATACCGGGGGCGGCAGTACTTC
>medium-sized|TRBV29-1|16|TRBJ2-7|-
CSVGGAWGDPGDEQYF
TGCAGCGTTGGGGGGGCCTGGGGGGACCCGGGGGACGAGCAGTACTTC
>-|TRBV4-1|16|TRBJ2-7|TRBD1
CASSQDPGGLAYEQYF
TGCGCCAGCAGCCAAGACCCAGGGGGTTTGGCGTACGAGCAGTACTTC
>few|TRBV30|12|TRBJ2-7|TRBD1
CAWTGQGYEQYF
TGTGCCTGGACTGGACAGGGCTACGAGCAGTACTTC
>-|TRBV29-1|13|TRBJ2-1|TRBD2
CSVAGGPYNEQFF
TGCAGCGTCGCGGGGGGGCCTTACAATGAGCAGTTCTTC
>-|TRBV14|16|TRBJ2-1|-
CASSQDQGNHPNEQFF
TGTGCCAGCAGCCAAGATCAAGGAAACCATCCGAATGAGCAGTTCTTC
>-|TRBV2|13|TRBJ2-7|-
CASRGESSYEQYF
TGTGCCAGCAGAGGAGAGAGTTCCTACGAGCAGTACTTC
>-|TRBV11-2|14|TRBJ2-7|TRBD1
CASSLGGQEYEQYF
TGTGCCAGCAGCTTAGGGGGACAGGAGTACGAGCAGTACTTC
>-|TRBV7-2|16|TRBJ2-4|-
CASSSGNQGAKNIQYF
TGTGCCAGCAGCTCCGGTAACCAGGGGGCCAAAAACATTCAGTACTTC
>-|TRBV4-1|19|TRBJ2-2|TRBD1
CASSQEGGQPVIYTGELFF
TGCGCCAGCAGCCAAGAAGGGGGACAGCCTGTAATTTACACCGGGGAGCTGTTTTTT